This T cell receptor (beta chain) was recorded in a study of T cells in localized non-small cell lung cancer. CDR3 length equals 14 residues. Germline assignment: CDR1 MDHEN and CDR2 SYDVKM. V gave up 7 bases and J gave up 4 bases, with 16 bases separating them. Lacking atypia, the adjacent lung had been sampled at least 2 cm away from the tumor margin. Regarding the study as a whole: Adjacent lung exhibited a median of about 50 among the 100 most abundant tumor clones. Clonality of T cells reached its maximum in uninvolved adjacent lung, surpassing tumor.

Remarks on this clone: Antigen: not known.

Clones were sequenced by immunoSEQ multiplex PCR, and TCRdb holds only the in-frame ones, with some missing. The table shows 4,000 or so clones, with 33% occurring only once. The V call is TRBV28, the J call TRBJ1-2; TRBD1 might be the D (5 bases). The sample consisted of normal lung tissue next to the tumor, taken before any cancer treatment. The receptor was isolated from a woman aged 40 to 75 with stage I lung adenocarcinoma. The CDR3: CASIRRDGSYGYTF. DNA of the CDR3: TGTGCCAGCATTCGGCGGGACGGAAGCTATGGCTACACCTTC.